Here is one TCR beta chain with its context. The antigen this receptor binds is unknown. Nothing much larger sits one base from this clone, and base qualities are not available. Relative to germline, V is 6 bases shorter and J is 0 bases shorter, with 11 bases between their ends. CDR1 and CDR2 (SNHLY, FYNNEI) derive from the germline V gene. Including the terminal cysteine and phenylalanine, the CDR3 comprises 15 residues. Kept here is only the CDR3 DNA, which spans 45 bases and is read in frame from base 1. This specimen belongs to a study of T cell responses to AZD1222 COVID-19 vaccine listed by TCRdb under 2021. With regard to the full study: TCR sequencing was performed for roughly 250 trial participants, of whom around 210 were given two doses of AZD1222 and approximately 25 were given two doses of MenACWY control vaccine. Trial participants were enrolled into age subgroups of 18-55, 56-69 and 70-plus years, which contained about 150, 27 and 61 TCR-sequenced participants, respectively.

Overall study results and their limits: Because no samples from the day 14 peak response were available, repertoires could be characterized only after the peak T cell response. The whole spike protein was spanned by vaccine-associated CD4 TCRs, and dominant responses were seen in regions 160-218 and 743-854. Spike-specific TCR breadth and depth rose significantly after two AZD1222 doses compared with day 0 and with MenACWY recipients. Conclusions about previously exposed vaccinees were limited because only a handful of AZD1222 recipients were SARS-CoV-2 seropositive at baseline. Reportedly, close to half of the unique spike-specific TCRs recognized epitopes lying outside the regions that are mutated in the B.1.351 and B.1.1.7 variants. In the small 56-69-year group, the increase in depth fell short of significance, most likely because of low power. Most participants were white British and females outnumbered males, and the authors suggested that clonal diversity may have been underestimated.

Taken with the paper, the label for time point translates to: about 28 days (+/-7) after the second vaccine dose. Because spike-specific TCR depth and breadth did not differ between the two schedules, AZD1222 recipients who got a second dose at roughly 4 weeks were pooled with those who got a second dose at roughly 12 weeks. Vaccinee samples came from UK trials COV001 and COV002, including a single-blind randomized controlled phase 2/3 trial of AZD1222 (ChAdOx1 nCoV-19) in healthy adults. Trial participant PBMC samples were collected at day 0 and day 28 after the second dose for TCRbeta chain sequencing. The CDR3 regions of human TCRbeta chains were analyzed by immunosequencing. Per the authors' processing: TCRs in the repertoires were matched against a reference library of SARS-CoV-2-specific TCRs that had been generated with the MIRA antigen-specificity platform. Breadth meant the fraction of unique TCRs that were SARS-CoV-2-associated, whereas depth meant the fraction of total T cells that were SARS-CoV-2-associated. Each spike-specific TCR was assigned to its reactive spike region and to a CD4 or CD8 class using the MIRA data. Log10-transformed breadth and depth values were compared by one-way ANOVA with Sidak's multiple comparisons tests. TCRdb obtained this table from immuneACCESS and retained in-frame rearrangements with V and J assigned. These tables miss some clones; where compared with another copy, unresolved V genes account for less than half of the shortfall, and the remainder is unexplained. From that table come the V and J calls and clone size; the DNA was used to work out D and trimming. This sample is represented by approximately 150,000 clones; about 86% of them were singletons. Together, the top ten hold around 5% of the sample.

The chain links TRBV2 with TRBJ2-2; the D gene is perhaps TRBD1 or TRBD2, each of them matching over 5 bases. This receptor was identified in an adult who received the AZD1222 COVID-19 vaccine. The source was peripheral blood, collected 28 days after the second AZD1222 dose. This receptor has the CDR3 CASRAGTANTGELFF. The bases read TGTGCCAGCAGGGCCGGGACGGCGAACACCGGGGAGCTGTTTTTT.